This entry concerns a single T cell receptor beta chain. These data originate in a study of OX40 agonist ivuxolimab in advanced cancers. Sequencing was performed with immunoSEQ multiplex PCR; in TCRdb, only in-frame clones are kept and a portion is missing. Here the sample spans under 100,000 clones, 81% being singletons. Deletions cut 3 bases from V and 3 bases from J, with 11 bases between. This CDR3 is built from 14 residues. Germline V lookup: CDR1 MNHEY, CDR2 SMNVEV (reference sequence). The clonotype comes from an adult with an advanced solid tumor such as melanoma, head and neck, liver or kidney cancer. The source was CD4+ or CD8+ T cells sorted from blood, collected in a trial of the OX40 agonist ivuxolimab. The genes are TRBV27 and TRBJ1-1; tentative D call: TRBD1 (5 bases). CDR3 nucleotides: TGTGCCAGCAGTTTGCGGGGCTCTTACACTGAAGCTTTCTTT. Translating it yields CASSLRGSYTEAFF.